Below, 18 T cell receptor beta chains from the same sample are listed, as sequenced in a study of blood T cell repertoires in COVID-19. The repertoire was sequenced with immunoSEQ multiplex PCR; TCRdb's copy has only in-frame clones and lacks some. The sample consists of about 47,000 clones, roughly 88% of them appearing once. The sequenced material came from peripheral blood. These receptors were taken from a human donor with active COVID-19. The donor label of this sample is uncertain.

The V gene is TRBV7-2, the J gene TRBJ2-5; TRBD1 matches at 9 bases. V trimming: 5 bases; J trimming: 3 bases; junction bases outside the gene matches: 4. Germline values: CDR1 SGHTA, CDR2 FQGNSA. The CDR3 extends over 14 amino acids. CDR3 amino acids: CASSARTGEETQYF. The CDR3, as DNA: TGTGCCAGCAGCGCCCGGACAGGGGAAGAGACCCAGTACTTC. The variable domain in full, with the rest retrieved from reference TRBV7-2 and TRBJ2-5, is GAGVSQSPSNKVTEKGKDVELRCDPISGHTALYWYRQSLGQGLEFLIYFQGNSAPDKSGLPSDRFSAERTGGSVSTLTIQRTQQEDSAVYLCASSARTGEETQYFGPGTRLLVL.

The V call is TRBV2, the J call TRBJ2-3; TRBD2 agrees at 7 bases. Trimming removed 4 bases from V and 3 bases from J; junction bases left unmatched: 10. Germline CDR1 is SNHLY and CDR2 is FYNNEI. There are 16 residues in the CDR3. Here the CDR3 reads CASSAASGLRTDTQYF. Here the CDR3 DNA reads TGTGCCAGCAGTGCGGCTAGCGGACTCCGGACAGATACGCAGTATTTT.

This chain links TRBV27 with TRBJ1-5; TRBD1 matches 12 bases. Germline-derived CDR1 and CDR2 are MNHEY and SMNVEV (reference sequence). This CDR3 is 15 amino acids long. The V gene end was trimmed by 5 bases and the J gene end by 5 bases; junction bases not matched to a gene: 4. The CDR3 sequence is CASSLGTGGDQPQHF. The CDR3 nucleotides read TGTGCCAGCAGTCTCGGGACAGGGGGCGATCAGCCCCAGCATTTT.

V and J are TRBV5-1 and TRBJ2-7; D perhaps matches TRBD1 (5 bases). This CDR3 contains 17 residues. V was shortened by 3 bases and J by 2 bases, with 21 bases between the two germline ends. In germline, CDR1 is SGHRS, CDR2 YFSETQ. The CDR3 DNA is TGCGCCAGCAGCTCAGAAACCCAGGGCTGGAGAGCCTACGAGCAGTACTTC. Protein sequence: CASSSETQGWRAYEQYF.

This clone was observed once. The chain employs TRBV7-2 and TRBJ2-7; no firm D call. The V gene's germline CDR1 is SGHTA and CDR2 FQGNSA. This CDR3 comprises 16 residues. Trimming shortened V by 2 bases and J by 3 bases, and 17 bases separated the two germline ends. The CDR3 protein is CASSLPPPKRYYEQYF. CDR3 nucleotides: TGTGCCAGCAGCTTACCCCCCCCTAAGAGATACTACGAGCAGTACTTC.

This clone was observed a handful of times. The chain is built from TRBV2 and TRBJ1-5; no reliable D call. Trimming removed 6 bases at V and 0 bases at J, with 6 bases between. In germline, CDR1 is SNHLY, CDR2 FYNNEI. The CDR3 contains 13 residues. CDR3 loop: CASRRDSNQPQHF. Here the CDR3 DNA reads TGTGCCAGCAGAAGAGATAGCAATCAGCCCCAGCATTTT.

The chain is built from TRBV6-5 and TRBJ1-1; tentatively, D is TRBD1 (6 bases). Germline V lookup: CDR1 MNHEY, CDR2 SVGAGI. This CDR3 region has 13 residues. The V end was cut by 5 bases, the J end by 2 bases, with 9 bases between. In nucleotides, the CDR3 is TGTGCCAGCAGTCTACAGGGTAACACTGAAGCTTTCTTT. This codes for CASSLQGNTEAFF.

A single count supports this clone. CDR3 DNA: TGTGCCAGCACTCCTTTTAGGGGGAACGAAGCTTTCTTT. Translated: CASTPFRGNEAFF. This chain links TRBV6-5 with TRBJ1-1; D may be TRBD1 (6 bases). Between the trimmed V and J ends, which lost 7 bases and 8 bases, there was a span of 17 bases. This CDR3 has 13 amino acids. CDR1 and CDR2 from the germline V gene are MNHEY and SVGAGI.

V is TRBV28 and J is TRBJ1-5; TRBD1 might be the D (5 bases). Germline CDR1 is MDHEN and CDR2 is SYDVKM. This CDR3 comprises 15 residues. V lost 7 bases and J lost 4, with 17 bases in between. DNA for the CDR3: TGTGCCAGCATCGAAGGGGTTTCTAGGAATCAGCCCCAGCATTTT. It encodes CASIEGVSRNQPQHF.

The count of this clone is one. The rearrangement links TRBV3-1 (or the pseudogene TRBV3-2) to TRBJ2-3, with 7 bases matching TRBD2. The J segment lost 5 bases and the V segment lost 3 bases, leaving 14 bases of the junction unmatched. The CDR3 extends over 17 amino acids. The germline gives CDR1 LGHDT, CDR2 YNNKEL (reference sequence). The CDR3 reads CASSQKSSGPAGDTQYF. The CDR3, as DNA: TGTGCCAGCAGCCAGAAGTCTAGCGGCCCGGCGGGAGATACGCAGTATTTT.

V and J are TRBV7-8 and TRBJ1-5, with a tentative D call TRBD1 (5 bases). The germline V gene encodes CDR1 SGHVS and CDR2 FQNEAQ. The CDR3 length is 15 residues. Trimming cost V 6 bases and J 1 base, with 13 bases left between them. This chain's CDR3 is CASRPAGWSNQPQHF. The CDR3 DNA reads as TGTGCCAGCAGGCCTGCAGGGTGGAGCAATCAGCCCCAGCATTTT.

The rearrangement links TRBV5-5 to TRBJ1-1; no firm D call. V shed 3 bases and J shed 1 base, with 7 bases lying between them. The germline V gene encodes CDR1 SGHKS and CDR2 YYEKEE (reference sequence). This CDR3 has 13 amino acids. DNA for the CDR3: TGTGCCAGCAGCTCAATCCCGAACACTGAAGCTTTCTTT. This codes for CASSSIPNTEAFF.

Written as DNA, the CDR3 is TGTGCCTGGGACCCGGGACAGGGATTCTATGGCTACACCTTC. This codes for CAWDPGQGFYGYTF. This chain links TRBV30 with TRBJ1-2; 9 bases map to TRBD1. The trim removed 5 bases at V and 4 bases at J, leaving 8 bases unmatched. The length of the CDR3 is 14 residues. Germline-derived CDR1 and CDR2 are GTSNPN and SVGIG (reference sequence).

The chain links TRBV25-1 to TRBJ1-4, with TRBD1 identical over 7 bases. J lost 4 bases, V lost 6 bases, and 8 bases had no gene match. This CDR3 is built from 15 residues. In germline, CDR1 is MGHDK, CDR2 SYGVNS. The CDR3 spells CASRRPGQHNEKLFF. The CDR3 region has the DNA TGTGCCAGCAGACGTCCGGGACAGCATAATGAAAAACTGTTTTTT. Full variable domain (outside the CDR3, taken from reference TRBV25-1 and TRBJ1-4): EADIYQTPRYLVIGTGKKITLECSQTMGHDKMYWYQQDPGMELHLIHYSYGVNSTEKGDLSSESTVSRIRTEHFPLTLESARPSHTSQYLCASRRPGQHNEKLFFGSGTQLSVL.

J is TRBJ1-3 and V is TRBV6-6; possible D gene TRBD1, 5 bases. The V gene's germline CDR1 is MNHNY and CDR2 SVGAGI (reference sequence). The V end was cut by 0 bases, the J end by 0 bases, with 9 bases between. The CDR3 totals 16 residues. This CDR3 reads CASSYSQASSGNTIYF. The CDR3 coding sequence is TGTGCCAGCAGTTACTCACAGGCTAGCTCTGGAAACACCATATATTTT.

The rearrangement links TRBV7-8 to TRBJ1-1; 7 bases align to TRBD1. The CDR3 runs 14 residues. Germline CDR1 is SGHVS and CDR2 is FQNEAQ. The J segment lost 6 bases and the V segment lost 4 bases, leaving 8 bases of the junction unmatched. For the CDR3, the DNA is TGTGCCAGCAGCTCCAGGGGGGAATACTCTGAAGCTTTCTTT. The encoded protein is CASSSRGEYSEAFF.

Written as DNA, the CDR3 is TGTGCCAGCGGCCCAGGGGTGGCGGCGAACACCGGGGAGCTGTTTTTT. Protein product: CASGPGVAANTGELFF. The chain combines TRBV5-4 with TRBJ2-2; tentatively, D is TRBD1 (6 bases). The CDR3 is made up of 16 amino acids. V was shortened by 7 bases and J by 0 bases, with 16 bases between the two germline ends. Germline CDR1 and CDR2: SGHNT and YYREEE (reference sequence).

The CDR3 sequence is CASSPQGVGELFF. The CDR3 coding sequence is TGTGCCAGCAGTCCTCAGGGGGTCGGGGAGCTGTTTTTT. V usage is TRBV2 and J usage is TRBJ2-2; 7 nucleotides line up with TRBD1. The CDR3 extends over 13 amino acids. CDR1 and CDR2 (germline): SNHLY, FYNNEI. The V and J ends lost 5 bases and 7 bases, in that order; junction bases with no gene match: 4. The full variable domain, completed using reference TRBV2 and TRBJ2-2, is EPEVTQTPSHQVTQMGQEVILRCVPISNHLYFYWYRQILGQKVEFLVSFYNNEISEKSEIFDDQFSVERPDGSNFTLKIRSTKLEDSAMYFCASSPQGVGELFFGEGSRLTVL.